This entry lists 8 T cell receptor beta chains sequenced from one sample in a study of CD8+CD57+ T cells in acquired aplastic anemia. Patients sequenced had flow cytometry evidence of CD8+CD57+ cell expansion. The template used for profiling TCR beta VDJ and CDR3 was genomic DNA. TCRdb re-called the reads through MiXCR, storing one row per CDR3 protein. Here the sample spans approximately 180,000 distinct CDR3 sequences, 45% to 55% being singletons. Sample: sorted CD4+, CD8+, or CD8+CD57+ T cells (not recorded which) from PBMCs. The origin of the receptors is a human donor with aplastic anemia.

This clonotype has a count of ten or more. The chain links TRBV4-1 to TRBJ2-3; D is uncertain. This CDR3 has 15 amino acids. CDR1 and CDR2 (germline): MGHRA, YSYEKL. Trimming stripped 0 bases from V and 3 bases from J, with 10 bases between. The CDR3 is CASSQDVLNTDTQYF. In DNA form, the CDR3 reads TGCGCCAGCAGCCAAGATGTCCTCAATACAGATACGCAGTATTTT.

This clonotype was picked up many times. This chain uses TRBV20-1 with TRBJ1-4; weak D call: TRBD1 (5 bases). The CDR3 runs 13 residues. V was cut by 8 bases and J by 3 bases, with 13 bases left in between. Germline lookup yields CDR1 DFQATT and CDR2 SNEGSKA (reference sequence). The CDR3 spells CSPPTASNEKLFF. The CDR3 nucleotides are TGCAGTCCGCCGACAGCCTCTAATGAAAAACTGTTTTTT.

V and J are TRBV10-1 and TRBJ2-7; D is unresolved. V dropped 0 bases and J dropped 0 bases, with 9 bases sitting between them. The germline CDR1 and CDR2 sequences are WNHNN and SYGVQD (reference sequence). This CDR3 is 15 amino acids long. Here the CDR3 DNA reads TGCGCCAGCAGTGAGTCGGGCAGAGTCTCCTACGAGCAGTACTTC. This encodes CASSESGRVSYEQYF.

The rearrangement uses TRBV15 and TRBJ2-1, with 10 bases fitting TRBD1. CDR1 is LNHNV and CDR2 is YYDKDF in the germline V gene (reference sequence). CDR3 length: 15 amino acids. After removal of 2 bases from V and 6 bases from J, the junction contained 4 bases not matched to a gene. CDR3 loop: CATSRRDRGINEQFF. The CDR3 DNA reads as TGTGCCACCAGCAGAAGGGACAGGGGCATCAATGAGCAGTTCTTC.

This clonotype has a count of ten or more. The chain combines TRBV18 with TRBJ2-5, with D possibly TRBD1 on 6 matching bases. CDR1 KGHSH and CDR2 LQKENI come from the germline V gene. The CDR3 is 14 amino acids. Trimming cost V 1 base and J 4 bases, with 10 bases left between them. In DNA, the CDR3 is TGTGCCAGCTCACCACTGGGGGCAAGAGAGACCCAGTACTTC. This sequence encodes CASSPLGARETQYF. Full variable domain (missing parts from reference TRBV18 and TRBJ2-5): NAGVMQNPRHLVRRRGQEARLRCSPMKGHSHVYWYRQLPEEGLKFMVYLQKENIIDESGMPKERFSAEFPKEGPSILRIQQVVRGDSAAYFCASSPLGARETQYFGPGTRLLVL.

This clonotype was seen many times. The chain couples TRBV9 to TRBJ1-1, with 10 bases that match TRBD1. This CDR3 has 13 amino acids. The germline V gene encodes CDR1 SGDLS and CDR2 YYNGEE. J was trimmed by 10 bases and V by 3 bases; bases with no gene match: 6. This CDR3 reads CASSAGQGVAAFF. CDR3 coding DNA: TGTGCCAGCAGCGCCGGACAGGGGGTCGCAGCTTTCTTT. Drawing the rest from reference TRBV9 and TRBJ1-1, the complete variable domain is DSGVTQTPKHLITATGQRVTLRCSPRSGDLSVYWYQQSLDQGLQFLIQYYNGEERAKGNILERFSAQQFPDLHSELNLSSLELGDSALYFCASSAGQGVAAFFGQGTRLTVV.

The chain carries TRBV7-9 and TRBJ2-7; 10 nucleotides match TRBD2. The junction had 12 bases not matched to a gene; V was cut back by 6 bases and J by 7 bases. CDR3 length: 15 amino acids. CDR1 and CDR2 (germline): SEHNR, FQNEAQ (reference sequence). The CDR3 DNA follows: TGTGCCAGCAGTAAGGTCCCTAGCGGGAGTAAGGAGCAGTACTTC. Translated: CASSKVPSGSKEQYF.

The rearrangement joins TRBV5-1 to TRBJ1-6; D gene ambiguous. Trimming stripped 2 bases from V and 10 bases from J, with 10 bases between. From germline, CDR1 is SGHRS and CDR2 YFSETQ. The CDR3 is made up of 13 amino acids. The chain's CDR3 is CASSFRVGSPLHF. Here the CDR3 DNA reads TGCGCCAGCAGCTTTCGGGTTGGGTCACCCCTCCACTTT.